The 30 T cell receptor beta chains in this list originate from one sample, sequenced in a study of cytomegalovirus exposure and HLA in healthy donors. This PCR relied on a set of 60 Vbeta primers and 13 Jbeta primers. Using immunoSEQ multiplex PCR, the repertoire was profiled, and TCRdb retains in-frame clones only, with some absent. The data contain approximately 120,000 clones, approximately 70% of them singletons. Sequencing was performed on PBMCs. These receptors all come from a middle-aged man in good health and CMV-seronegative.

This chain connects TRBV4-3 to TRBJ2-5; D remains ambiguous. The CDR3 covers 13 residues. In germline, CDR1 is LGHNA, CDR2 YSLEER. V lost 4 bases to trimming and J lost 2 bases, with 8 bases between them. CDR3 residues: CASSPGLQETQYF. The CDR3 coding sequence is TGCGCCAGCAGCCCAGGTCTTCAAGAGACCCAGTACTTC.

The chain links TRBV9 to TRBJ2-1, with 10 bases identical to TRBD1. The CDR3 loop spans 18 amino acids. In germline, CDR1 is SGDLS, CDR2 YYNGEE. J lost 4 bases, V lost 0 bases, and 10 bases had no gene match. In DNA, the CDR3 is TGTGCCAGCAGCGTAGTGGTTGGGGGGACAGGGGAATACAATGAGCAGTTCTTC. As protein: CASSVVVGGTGEYNEQFF.

The J gene is TRBJ1-6, the V gene TRBV30; 7 bases match TRBD1. V shed 0 bases and J 5 bases; nucleotides not matched to a gene: 7. Germline V gene lookup returns CDR1 GTSNPN and CDR2 SVGIG (reference sequence). The CDR3 length is 16 residues. CDR3 coding DNA: TGTGCCTGGAGTGTAACCCCGACAGGGAATAATTCACCCCTCCACTTT. Residues: CAWSVTPTGNNSPLHF.

This clone came up a few times. The V call is TRBV4-1, the J call TRBJ1-1; D is perhaps TRBD1 (6 bases). The germline gives CDR1 MGHRA, CDR2 YSYEKL. The CDR3 is made up of 15 amino acids. The V end was cut by 6 bases, the J end by 1 base, with 15 bases between. The CDR3 sequence: CASSLRGVENTEAFF. The DNA for the CDR3 is TGCGCCAGCAGTCTCAGGGGAGTTGAGAACACTGAAGCTTTCTTT.

Worth noting for this clone: With a much larger clone just one base away, this may be a read error. The chain joins TRBV6-1 to TRBJ2-2, with 8 bases matching TRBD2. Germline V gives CDR1 MNHNS, CDR2 SASEGT. The trim removed 3 bases at V and 3 bases at J, leaving 0 bases unmatched. This CDR3 is built from 14 residues. The chain's CDR3 is CASSDGGDTGELFF. The CDR3 DNA is TGTGCCAGCAGTGACGGGGGGGACACCGGGGAGCTGTTTTTT.

This clone turned up a few times. This chain uses TRBV6-5 with TRBJ1-3; weak D call: TRBD1 (5 bases). V lost 4 bases and J lost 2, with 15 bases in between. Germline values: CDR1 MNHEY, CDR2 SVGAGI. The CDR3 sequence is 16 residues long. The CDR3 loop is CASSSHQGSPGNTIYF. CDR3 nucleotide sequence: TGTGCCAGCAGTTCCCATCAGGGATCCCCTGGAAACACCATATATTTT.

The chain has TRBV7-9 and TRBJ2-5, with no clear D. CDR1 is SEHNR and CDR2 is FQNEAQ in the germline V gene (reference sequence). The V gene lost 1 base and the J gene lost 1 base, with 4 bases spanning the gap. The CDR3 length is 13 residues. The CDR3 spells CASSLDIQETQYF. The CDR3 DNA follows: TGTGCCAGCAGCTTAGATATCCAAGAGACCCAGTACTTC.

The chain joins TRBV7-8 to TRBJ2-1; 9 positions match TRBD2. J gave up 9 bases and V 2 bases, and 17 bases lay outside the gene matches. The CDR3 extends over 18 amino acids. Germline CDR1 is SGHVS and CDR2 is FQNEAQ. The CDR3: CASSLNVGGGGDPGEQFF. The CDR3 coding sequence is TGTGCCAGCAGCTTAAACGTTGGTGGCGGGGGGGACCCCGGTGAGCAGTTCTTC.

V is TRBV5-5 and J is TRBJ1-1; D not certain. Germline CDR1 and CDR2: SGHKS and YYEKEE (reference sequence). V shed 4 bases and J shed 1 base, with 11 bases lying between them. This CDR3 region has 14 residues. The CDR3 DNA reads TGTGCCAGCAGCCCTAGGAAAGGGAACACTGAAGCTTTCTTT. Its protein is CASSPRKGNTEAFF.

This clone was seen only once. The chain is built from TRBV10-3 and TRBJ2-3, with a tentative D call TRBD2 (5 bases). The CDR3 spans 14 residues. Trimming left V 5 bases short and J 2 bases short, with 11 bases between. Germline V gene sequence: CDR1 ENHRY, CDR2 SYGVKD. CDR3 in DNA: TGTGCCATCAGTTCCCCGGGAAACACAGATACGCAGTATTTT. The encoded protein is CAISSPGNTDTQYF.

A single count supports this clone. V gene TRBV7-6 combines with J gene TRBJ1-1; no definite D call. This CDR3 has 15 residues. Per the germline V gene, CDR1 is SGHVS and CDR2 is FNYEAQ. With 2 bases removed from V and 1 base from J, the gap between germline ends came to 11 bases. DNA of the CDR3: TGTGCCAGCAGCTTATCCAACCACAAGAACACTGAAGCTTTCTTT. Amino acid sequence: CASSLSNHKNTEAFF.

This clone was seen once. The chain couples TRBV18 to TRBJ2-7, with a tentative D call TRBD2 (5 bases). CDR1 is KGHSH, CDR2 LQKENI, per germline. Deletions cut 7 bases from V and 6 bases from J, with 16 bases between. CDR3 length: 13 residues. The CDR3 bases are TGTGCCAGCTTCAGAGGAGGAGATGGCGAGCAGTACTTC. Its translation: CASFRGGDGEQYF.

The gene calls are TRBV5-1 and TRBJ2-7; D unresolved. The CDR3 totals 14 residues. Trimming removed 4 bases from V and 12 bases from J, with 23 bases in between. Per germline, CDR1 SGHRS and CDR2 YFSETQ. The CDR3, as DNA: TGCGCCAGCAGCCATGACTTGGTAGTATTTCGGCCGTACTTC. Its translation: CASSHDLVVFRPYF.

The chain joins TRBV6-5 to TRBJ2-7; 9 positions agree with TRBD1. With 6 bases clipped from V and 7 bases from J, the junction kept 10 bases outside the gene matches. The CDR3 contains 14 residues. Per germline, CDR1 MNHEY and CDR2 SVGAGI. The DNA for the CDR3 is TGTGCCAGCAGGACCGGGACAGGGTTCAGGGAGCAGTACTTC. Translated, it gives CASRTGTGFREQYF.

The J gene is TRBJ2-1, the V gene TRBV13; no definite D call. Trimming cost V 0 bases and J 9 bases, with 9 bases left between them. Germline-derived CDR1 and CDR2 are PRHDT and FYEKMQ (reference sequence). The CDR3 has 13 amino acids. CDR3 nucleotides: TGTGCCAGCAGCTTAGGTCGTGGCAGTGAGCAGTTCTTC. Translation gives CASSLGRGSEQFF.

This clone has more than one count but fewer than ten. This rearrangement joins TRBV7-6 to TRBJ2-5; TRBD1 matches at 10 bases. With the DNA end fitting TRBJ2-7 better, the J assignment may be wrong. Germline V CDR1 and CDR2: SGHVS, FNYEAQ. The CDR3 has 17 amino acids. The CDR3 DNA sequence: TGTGCCAGCAGCTTGACAGGGGGCCCAAGCGTTTCCTACGAGCAGTACTTC. Protein sequence: CASSLTGGPSVSYEQYF.

The rearrangement uses TRBV4-1 and TRBJ1-2, with 8 bases aligning to TRBD1. Per the germline V gene, CDR1 is MGHRA and CDR2 is YSYEKL. This CDR3 spans 14 amino acids. The V segment lost 0 bases and the J segment 10 bases; nucleotides outside the gene matches: 7. Here the CDR3 reads CASSQESDRGVYTF. CDR3 in DNA: TGCGCCAGCAGCCAAGAAAGCGACAGGGGAGTCTACACCTTC.

This clone has a handful of counts. V and J are TRBV7-2 and TRBJ2-1; D is perhaps TRBD2 (5 bases). Germline V CDR1 and CDR2: SGHTA, FQGNSA. This CDR3 region has 16 residues. V lost 1 base, J lost 6 bases, and 16 bases lay in between. CDR3 protein: CASSLGPAGVGNEQFF. The CDR3 DNA sequence: TGTGCCAGCAGCTTAGGACCGGCGGGTGTCGGCAATGAGCAGTTCTTC.

This rearrangement joins TRBV29-1 to TRBJ1-1; D is possibly TRBD1 (6 bases). In germline, CDR1 is SQVTM, CDR2 ANQGSEA. CDR3 length equals 14 residues. The CDR3 protein is CGSDKNRDSTEAFF. As DNA, the CDR3 is TGCGGCTCCGATAAGAACAGGGATAGCACTGAAGCTTTCTTT. Drawing the rest from reference TRBV29-1 and TRBJ1-1, the complete variable domain is SAVISQKPSRDICQRGTSLTIQCQVDSQVTMMFWYRQQPGQSLTLIATANQGSEATYESGFVIDKFPISRPNLTFSTLTVSNMSPEDSSIYLCGSDKNRDSTEAFFGQGTRLTVV.

The gene calls are TRBV18 and TRBJ2-3; 8 bases are shared with TRBD2. Trimming cost V 3 bases and J 3 bases; bases outside gene matches: 11. Germline V lookup: CDR1 KGHSH, CDR2 LQKENI. The CDR3 runs 17 residues. The CDR3 protein is CASSPPFGGGPTDTQYF. CDR3 nucleotides: TGTGCCAGCTCACCTCCCTTTGGCGGGGGGCCGACAGATACGCAGTATTTT.

A single count supports this clone. The V and J genes are TRBV1 and TRBJ2-1; TRBD2 was called by the table and not checked on the DNA. TRBV1 counts as a pseudogene. CDR3 length equals 17 residues. CDR3 coding DNA: TGCACCAGCAGCCCACGCTCCGGGGACTACAGGCCCAATGAGCAGTTCTTC. This gives the protein CTSSPRSGDYRPNEQFF.

The table lists this clone with a few counts. The chain recombines TRBV4-3 with TRBJ1-2, with D perhaps TRBD1 (5 bases). The V end lost 0 bases, the J end lost 4 bases, and 12 bases lay between the germline ends. Looked up from germline, CDR1 is LGHNA and CDR2 is YSLEER. CDR3 length: 15 residues. The DNA for the CDR3 is TGCGCCAGCAGCCAAGAGGCAGGGTGGTCCTATGGCTACACCTTC. As protein: CASSQEAGWSYGYTF.

This chain connects TRBV27 to TRBJ2-7, with TRBD1 as a possible D gene (5 bases). This CDR3 is built from 15 residues. Trimming removed 1 base at V and 2 bases at J, with 12 bases between. Germline V gene lookup returns CDR1 MNHEY and CDR2 SMNVEV (reference sequence). CDR3 nucleotide sequence: TGTGCCAGCAGTTTATTAGCAGGGTTGGCCTACGAGCAGTACTTC. It encodes CASSLLAGLAYEQYF.

The V gene is TRBV5-1, the J gene TRBJ2-3; D not resolved. This CDR3 comprises 13 residues. V was pared by 5 bases and J by 0 bases, with 7 bases between. Germline CDR1 reads SGHRS; CDR2 reads YFSETQ. In DNA form, the CDR3 reads TGCGCCAGCAGGTTGACTAGCACAGATACGCAGTATTTT. It codes for CASRLTSTDTQYF.

The chain links TRBV29-1 to TRBJ1-1; D is unclear. The CDR3 has 12 amino acids. The ends were cut back, 0 bases at V and 6 bases at J, with 8 bases in the middle. From germline, CDR1 is SQVTM and CDR2 ANQGSEA. CDR3 DNA sequence: TGCAGCGTTGAAGATGGAGGGTCTGAAGCTTTCTTT. Translating gives CSVEDGGSEAFF.

The genes are TRBV27 and TRBJ1-1; 8 positions agree with TRBD1. V shed 8 bases and J 7 bases; nucleotides not matched to a gene: 12. The CDR3 totals 14 residues. The germline V gene has CDR1 MNHEY and CDR2 SMNVEV (reference sequence). CDR3 residues: CASGTHRGVIEAFF. DNA for the CDR3: TGTGCCAGCGGAACCCACAGGGGGGTTATTGAAGCTTTCTTT.

The V gene is TRBV5-1, the J gene TRBJ1-1, with 7 bases lining up with TRBD1. The CDR3 has 13 amino acids. Germline loops: CDR1 SGHRS, CDR2 YFSETQ. V gave up 6 bases and J gave up 3 bases; unmatched junction bases: 5. In DNA form, the CDR3 reads TGCGCCAGCAAGGGGGCTGTGGACACTGAAGCTTTCTTT. Translation gives CASKGAVDTEAFF. Filled out from reference TRBV5-1 and TRBJ1-1, the complete variable domain reads KAGVTQTPRYLIKTRGQQVTLSCSPISGHRSVSWYQQTPGQGLQFLFEYFSETQRNKGNFPGRFSGRQFSNSRSEMNVSTLELGDSALYLCASKGAVDTEAFFGQGTRLTVV.

This clone appeared a few times. The rearrangement joins TRBV6-5 to TRBJ2-7; D may be TRBD2 (7 bases). The germline CDR1 and CDR2 sequences are MNHEY and SVGAGI. This CDR3 is 15 amino acids long. The V end lost 2 bases, the J end lost 2 bases, and 13 bases lay between the germline ends. The DNA for the CDR3 is TGTGCCAGCAGTTACGCGGGGGCGGGAACCTACGAGCAGTACTTC. Its translation: CASSYAGAGTYEQYF.

V and J are TRBV4-1 and TRBJ2-5; D call uncertain. This CDR3 region has 13 residues. Trimming removed 2 bases from V and 5 bases from J, with 9 bases in between. From germline, CDR1 is MGHRA and CDR2 YSYEKL. The CDR3 bases are TGCGCCAGCAGCCAATTCTCGGTGGAGACCCAGTACTTC. Translated, it gives CASSQFSVETQYF.

The V call is TRBV2, the J call TRBJ1-6; D is unresolved. The CDR3 is made up of 14 amino acids. The V gene lost 3 bases and the J gene lost 7 bases, with 10 bases spanning the gap. Germline V gene sequence: CDR1 SNHLY, CDR2 FYNNEI. CDR3 DNA sequence: TGTGCCAGCAGTGATTACGGGGAGAATTCACCCCTCCACTTT. It translates to CASSDYGENSPLHF.